This entry describes one T cell receptor (beta chain). This record comes from a study of blood T cell repertoires in COVID-19. The data were produced by immunoSEQ multiplex PCR, yet TCRdb's version contains in-frame clones alone and is incomplete. The top ten hold roughly 5.2% of the sample, which has about 310,000 clones, about nine tenths seen once. The germline V gene has CDR1 LGHDT and CDR2 YNNKEL (reference sequence). The CDR3 consists of 14 residues. Trimming pared 1 base from V and 6 bases from J, leaving 12 bases between. Sequencing was carried out using PBMCs or T cells enriched from blood (not recorded which). This chain joins TRBV3-1 (or the pseudogene TRBV3-2) and TRBJ1-1, with D perhaps matching TRBD1 (6 bases). The TCR comes from a man aged 60 to 69 who had recovered from COVID-19. This chain's CDR3 is CASSQGHRAAEAFF. CDR3 sequence (DNA): TGTGCCAGCAGCCAAGGGCACAGGGCAGCTGAAGCTTTCTTT.